The rows below give T cell receptor beta chains drawn from one sample of a study of cytomegalovirus exposure and HLA in healthy donors. Libraries were prepared by immunoSEQ multiplex PCR; TCRdb keeps only in-frame clonotypes and omits some of them. The sample carries about 130,000 clones, 80% recorded once. Sequencing was performed on PBMCs. These receptors were taken from a middle-aged woman in good health and CMV-seronegative. The CDR3 runs from the conserved cysteine through the conserved F or W. D genes are given only for firm matches. Size values are once, few and many counts, or a class for expanded clones, and some rows have none.

j_gene,d_gene,v_gene,abundance,CDR3aa,CDR3nt
TRBJ2-7,TRBD1,TRBV27,.,CASSRRGTGAYEQYF,TGTGCCAGCAGTAGGCGTGGGACAGGGGCCTACGAGCAGTACTTC
TRBJ2-1,.,TRBV7-9,.,CASGDGSYNEQFF,TGTGCCTCAGGGGACGGAAGCTACAATGAGCAGTTCTTC
TRBJ1-1,.,TRBV7-2,.,CASSPGGMNTEAFF,TGTGCCAGCAGCCCGGGGGGGATGAACACTGAAGCTTTCTTT
TRBJ2-3,TRBD1,TRBV7-9,.,CASRSGQGSDTQYF,TGTGCCAGCAGGTCGGGACAGGGGTCAGATACGCAGTATTTT
TRBJ1-2,TRBD1,TRBV5-1,.,CASSFQGDGYTF,TGCGCCAGCAGCTTCCAGGGGGACGGCTACACCTTC
TRBJ2-5,.,TRBV9,.,CASSPQGWETQYF,TGTGCCAGCAGCCCTCAGGGGTGGGAGACCCAGTACTTC
TRBJ2-1,.,TRBV5-1,.,CASTPLTGSSYNEQFF,TGCGCCAGCACCCCCCTAACAGGGAGCTCCTACAATGAGCAGTTCTTC
TRBJ2-1,TRBD2,TRBV7-2,.,CASSLEVAGARNEQFF,TGTGCCAGCAGCTTAGAGGTAGCGGGGGCCCGTAATGAGCAGTTCTTC
TRBJ2-2,TRBD1,TRBV9,.,CASSAGQGGYTGELFF,TGTGCCAGCAGCGCAGGACAGGGGGGTTACACCGGGGAGCTGTTTTTT
TRBJ2-7,.,TRBV7-9,.,CASSPPGESYEQYF,TGTGCCAGCAGCCCCCCTGGGGAGTCTTACGAACAGTACTTC
TRBJ2-5,.,TRBV5-1,.,CASRWVGEETQYF,TGCGCCAGCAGATGGGTCGGGGAGGAGACCCAGTACTTC
TRBJ2-5,TRBD1,TRBV5-1,.,CASSPGTEETQYF,TGCGCCAGCAGCCCCGGGACAGAAGAGACCCAGTACTTC
TRBJ2-7,TRBD1,TRBV5-5,.,CASSFAQGVYEQYF,TGTGCCAGCAGCTTTGCACAGGGGGTTTACGAGCAGTACTTC
TRBJ1-3,.,TRBV19,.,CASIPRGANTIYF,TGTGCCAGTATTCCCCGGGGGGCAAACACCATATATTTT
TRBJ2-7,TRBD1,TRBV7-8,.,CASSSQGLPNYEQYF,TGTGCCAGCAGCTCACAGGGGCTTCCGAACTACGAGCAGTACTTC
TRBJ1-1,.,TRBV4-3,few,CASSQDWRLPTEAFF,TGCGCCAGCAGCCAAGATTGGAGGCTCCCTACTGAAGCTTTCTTT
TRBJ1-1,.,TRBV29-1,medium-sized,CSVEQGTEAFF,TGCAGCGTTGAACAGGGCACTGAAGCTTTCTTT
TRBJ2-1,TRBD2,TRBV5-5,.,CASSLNSLAGPYNEQFF,TGTGCCAGCAGCTTGAATTCCCTAGCGGGCCCCTACAATGAGCAGTTCTTC